This passage covers 9 T cell receptor beta chains from one sample sequenced in a study of blood T cell repertoires in COVID-19. Profiled with immunoSEQ multiplex PCR; TCRdb holds only in-frame clones, not every one. The profile shows roughly 250,000 clones, 81% of them singletons. The sample was peripheral blood. These receptors originate from a woman aged 60 to 75 with active or convalescent COVID-19.

This chain connects TRBV4-3 to TRBJ1-1; tentative D call: TRBD1 (5 bases). V lost 0 bases and J lost 6, with 14 bases in between. The germline CDR1 and CDR2 sequences are LGHNA and YSLEER. This CDR3 is built from 15 residues. The CDR3 nucleotides are TGCGCCAGCAGCCAAGATTTGGGACTGGACGCTGAAGCTTTCTTT. Translated: CASSQDLGLDAEAFF.

The chain joins TRBV14 to TRBJ1-2; the D gene is possibly TRBD1 (6 bases). With 1 base removed from V and 3 bases from J, the gap between germline ends came to 15 bases. There are 16 residues in the CDR3. CDR1 is SGHDN, CDR2 FVKESK, per germline. The CDR3: CASSQGRGSLDYGYTF. The CDR3 region has the DNA TGTGCCAGCAGCCAAGGCAGGGGCTCTTTGGACTATGGCTACACCTTC.

This clone was counted a few times. The chain carries TRBV5-1 and TRBJ2-7, with a weak D call TRBD2 (7 bases). The CDR3 sequence is 13 residues long. Germline-derived CDR1 and CDR2 are SGHRS and YFSETQ. V dropped 4 bases and J dropped 3 bases, with 11 bases sitting between them. For the CDR3, the DNA is TGCGCCAGCAGCAAAGGGGGGGGCTACGAGCAGTACTTC. The encoded protein is CASSKGGGYEQYF.

The V call is TRBV2, the J call TRBJ1-6, with 9 nucleotides matching TRBD1. The CDR3 sequence is 15 residues long. The germline gives CDR1 SNHLY, CDR2 FYNNEI. Trimming at V came to 6 bases and at J to 7 bases, leaving 7 bases not matched to a gene. The CDR3 sequence: CASRRTGENNSPLHF. The CDR3 nucleotides are TGTGCCAGCAGGCGGACAGGGGAGAACAATTCACCCCTCCACTTT.

The J gene is TRBJ2-1, the V gene TRBV9, with 14 positions matching TRBD2. Germline lookup yields CDR1 SGDLS and CDR2 YYNGEE. This CDR3 has 16 residues. Trimming took 0 bases from V and 7 from J; bases not matched to a gene: 3. The CDR3 loop is CASSVGLAGGRNEQFF. The CDR3 DNA reads as TGTGCCAGCAGCGTAGGACTAGCGGGGGGGAGGAATGAGCAGTTCTTC.

This sequence joins TRBV2 and TRBJ2-7; D perhaps matches TRBD2 (6 bases). CDR3 size: 17 residues. The V end lost 6 bases, the J end lost 4 bases, and 25 bases lay between the germline ends. Looked up from germline, CDR1 is SNHLY and CDR2 is FYNNEI. In DNA form, the CDR3 reads TGTGCCAGCAGGGAAAGGACTATACCCCATTTCGATTACGAGCAGTACTTC. The encoded protein is CASRERTIPHFDYEQYF.

The chain couples TRBV18 to TRBJ1-1; D possibly corresponds to TRBD1 (6 bases). The CDR3 runs 14 residues. Trimming took 5 bases from V and 0 from J, leaving 10 bases between them. CDR1 is KGHSH and CDR2 is LQKENI in the germline V gene. CDR3 coding DNA: TGTGCCAGCTCAACCAGGGGACTGAACACTGAAGCTTTCTTT. It is translated as CASSTRGLNTEAFF.

This chain connects TRBV7-3 to TRBJ1-1, with D maybe TRBD1 (5 bases). Trimming shortened V by 3 bases and J by 4 bases, and 9 bases separated the two germline ends. This CDR3 is 13 amino acids long. Germline V gene lookup returns CDR1 SGHTA and CDR2 FQGTGA. The CDR3 loop reads CASSLGGGTEAFF. In DNA, the CDR3 is TGTGCCAGCAGCTTGGGGGGAGGCACTGAAGCTTTCTTT.

The chain uses TRBV4-1 and TRBJ1-2; 11 bases align to TRBD1. Trimming cost V 5 bases and J 5 bases; bases outside gene matches: 10. This CDR3 has 16 amino acids. Germline V lookup: CDR1 MGHRA, CDR2 YSYEKL. The CDR3, as DNA: TGCGCCAGCAGCACCCGGACAGGGGGCGATGCATATGGCTACACCTTC. It encodes CASSTRTGGDAYGYTF.